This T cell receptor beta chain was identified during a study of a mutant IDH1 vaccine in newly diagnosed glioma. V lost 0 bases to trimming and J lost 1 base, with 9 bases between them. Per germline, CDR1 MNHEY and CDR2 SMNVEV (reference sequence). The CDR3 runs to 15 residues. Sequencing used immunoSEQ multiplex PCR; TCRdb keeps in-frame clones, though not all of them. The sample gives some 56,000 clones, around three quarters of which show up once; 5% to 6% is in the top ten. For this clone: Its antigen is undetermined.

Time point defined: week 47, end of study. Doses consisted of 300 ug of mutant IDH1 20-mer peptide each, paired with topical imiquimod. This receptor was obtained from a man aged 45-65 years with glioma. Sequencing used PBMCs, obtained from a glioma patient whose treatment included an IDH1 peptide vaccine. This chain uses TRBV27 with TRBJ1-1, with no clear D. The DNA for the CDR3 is TGTGCCAGCAGTTTATCAGACGGAGGGAACACTGAAGCTTTCTTT. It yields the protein CASSLSDGGNTEAFF.